These 17 T cell receptor beta chains were all obtained from the same sample, sequenced in a study of shared clonotypes between healthy human individuals. Some clones are missing from TCRdb's copy, which holds only in-frame ones; the method was immunoSEQ multiplex PCR. The data hold about 500,000 clones, with 75% to 80% observed a single time. Sequenced input: PBMCs. The receptors were sampled from a woman in her 40s in good health. Some clones in this sample may be carry-over from other donors' samples.

The chain employs TRBV5-4 and TRBJ2-2; D gene unclear. The CDR3 extends over 16 amino acids. Trimming shortened V by 4 bases and J by 1 base, and 14 bases separated the two germline ends. The V gene's germline CDR1 is SGHNT and CDR2 YYREEE (reference sequence). CDR3 sequence reads: CASSPVGYGNTGELFF. DNA of the CDR3: TGTGCCAGCAGCCCCGTGGGGTATGGGAACACCGGGGAGCTGTTTTTT.

As to this clone: It is likely a read error: a sequence one base away is far more abundant. The sample has other DNA sequences that encode this CDR3 too. The rearrangement uses TRBV11-2 and TRBJ1-1; D remains unclear. Germline CDR1 reads SGHAT; CDR2 reads FQNNGV. This CDR3 region has 13 residues. Trimming took off 1 base at V and 1 base at J, with 4 bases between the two ends. The CDR3 DNA reads TGTGCCAGCAGCTTAGGCGGGAACACTGAAGCTTTCTTT. Translated: CASSLGGNTEAFF.

On this clone itself: A read error may produce the germline difference seen at one junction end. V gene TRBV7-7 combines with J gene TRBJ1-5, with 10 bases lining up with TRBD1. This CDR3 contains 16 residues. From germline, CDR1 is SSHAT and CDR2 FNYEAQ (reference sequence). The CDR3 region has the DNA TGTGCTAGCAGCTTAGCCGGGACAGGGGTGTGTCAGCCCCAGCATTTT. This gives the protein CASSLAGTGVCQPQHF.

DNA for the CDR3: TGCAGCGCACACCCGTCCCGAGGGACTGAAGCTTTCTTT. Translated, it gives CSAHPSRGTEAFF. The chain combines TRBV29-1 with TRBJ1-1; unclear D gene. Germline assignment: CDR1 SQVTM and CDR2 ANQGSEA. The V end was cut by 7 bases, the J end by 5 bases, with 17 bases between. The CDR3 has 13 residues. The full variable domain, with the rest looked up from reference TRBV29-1 and TRBJ1-1, is SAVISQKPSRDICQRGTSLTIQCQVDSQVTMMFWYRQQPGQSLTLIATANQGSEATYESGFVIDKFPISRPNLTFSTLTVSNMSPEDSSIYLCSAHPSRGTEAFFGQGTRLTVV.

The chain links TRBV6-6 to TRBJ1-6; the D gene is possibly TRBD1 (5 bases). In germline, CDR1 is MNHNY, CDR2 SVGAGI (reference sequence). Trimming left V 2 bases short and J 6 bases short, with 8 bases between. This CDR3 has 14 amino acids. The CDR3 nucleotides read TGTGCCAGCAGTTACCGGGGACCTAATTCACCCCTCCACTTT. Protein product: CASSYRGPNSPLHF.

Many counts were recorded for this clone. This chain connects TRBV9 to TRBJ2-6, with no clear D. CDR3 length equals 14 residues. Germline loops: CDR1 SGDLS, CDR2 YYNGEE. V lost 7 bases to trimming and J lost 4 bases, with 12 bases between them. This CDR3 reads CASSSTAGANVLTF. DNA of the CDR3: TGTGCCAGCTCTTCGACGGCCGGGGCCAACGTCCTGACTTTC.

The chain couples TRBV2 to TRBJ1-2; the match to TRBD1 covers 10 bases. Germline CDR1 reads SNHLY; CDR2 reads FYNNEI. The CDR3 spans 13 residues. V lost 3 bases, J lost 8 bases, and 3 bases stayed unmatched. The CDR3 DNA reads TGTGCCAGCAGTGAGGGACAGGGGAACGGCTACACCTTC. Amino acid sequence: CASSEGQGNGYTF.

The chain combines TRBV5-1 with TRBJ2-1, with 11 nucleotides matching TRBD2. This CDR3 spans 14 amino acids. Per germline, CDR1 SGHRS and CDR2 YFSETQ. Losses at the gene ends were 8 bases for V and 10 bases for J; bases not matched to a gene: 11. The DNA for the CDR3 is TGCGCCAGTAAACCCCAACTAGCGGGGGCCGAGCAGTTCTTC. Translation gives CASKPQLAGAEQFF.

This clone has only a few counts. J is TRBJ2-3 and V is TRBV30; D not certain. V dropped 4 bases and J dropped 2 bases, with 13 bases sitting between them. Germline V gives CDR1 GTSNPN, CDR2 SVGIG (reference sequence). The CDR3 spans 14 residues. The CDR3 coding sequence is TGTGCCTGGATAAGGGCCACTAACACAGATACGCAGTATTTT. It specifies CAWIRATNTDTQYF.

The rearrangement links TRBV9 to TRBJ2-5, with D uncertain. The end of the DNA aligns better with TRBJ2-7, so the J call may be wrong. The germline V gene encodes CDR1 SGDLS and CDR2 YYNGEE. This CDR3 comprises 13 residues. CDR3 protein: CASSVGGSYEQYF. The CDR3 DNA reads as TGTGCCAGCAGCGTAGGTGGATCCTACGAGCAGTACTTC.

In the case of this clone: It is likely a read error: a sequence one base away is far more abundant. The chain is built from TRBV4-1 and TRBJ1-4, with TRBD1 as a possible D gene (5 bases). The CDR3 is 15 amino acids. V gave up 2 bases and J gave up 7 bases, with 14 bases separating them. The germline V gene has CDR1 MGHRA and CDR2 YSYEKL. For the CDR3, the DNA is TGCGCCAGCAGCCAACAGGAGGGGAGTACTGAAAAACTGTTTTTT. Translating it yields CASSQQEGSTEKLFF.

The chain carries TRBV19 and TRBJ1-3, with 12 bases that match TRBD1. The CDR3 is 16 residues long. Looked up from germline, CDR1 is LNHDA and CDR2 is SQIVND (reference sequence). J lost 9 bases, V lost 3 bases, and 9 bases had no gene match. The CDR3 DNA is TGTGCCAGTAGTATGAGAGCGGGACAGGGGGCTGGCACCATATATTTT. It specifies CASSMRAGQGAGTIYF.

The chain recombines TRBV5-6 with TRBJ1-2; tentatively, D is TRBD1 (5 bases). Germline assignment: CDR1 SGHDT and CDR2 YYEEEE. Trimming cost V 4 bases and J 5 bases, with 12 bases left between them. The CDR3 consists of 13 residues. DNA of the CDR3: TGTGCCAGCAGCGACGGGGCCTGGTATGGCTACACCTTC. This codes for CASSDGAWYGYTF. Based on the CDR3 plus reference TRBV5-6 and TRBJ1-2, the full variable domain is DAGVTQSPTHLIKTRGQQVTLRCSPKSGHDTVSWYQQALGQGPQFIFQYYEEEERQRGNFPDRFSGHQFPNYSSELNVNALLLGDSALYLCASSDGAWYGYTFGSGTRLTVV.

The chain has TRBV10-3 and TRBJ1-1, with 10 bases that match TRBD1. The CDR3 extends over 13 amino acids. Per germline, CDR1 ENHRY and CDR2 SYGVKD. V trimming: 6 bases; J trimming: 4 bases; junction bases outside the gene matches: 2. CDR3 loop: CAIRDRGSTEAFF. DNA of the CDR3: TGTGCCATCAGGGACAGGGGGAGCACTGAAGCTTTCTTT.

The V call is TRBV7-8, the J call TRBJ1-2; D is unresolved. Germline V gives CDR1 SGHVS, CDR2 FQNEAQ. Trimming stripped 3 bases from V and 5 bases from J, with 13 bases between. This CDR3 is built from 14 residues. In DNA form, the CDR3 reads TGTGCCAGCAGCTTCGTCAGTCGGGAGTATGGCTACACCTTC. It yields the protein CASSFVSREYGYTF.

The V call is TRBV7-3, the J call TRBJ2-7; D perhaps matches TRBD2 (6 bases). Germline lookup yields CDR1 SGHTA and CDR2 FQGTGA. This CDR3 comprises 15 residues. Trimming stripped 5 bases from V and 3 bases from J, with 17 bases between. CDR3 nucleotides: TGTGCCAGCAGCGACGGGCGGCGGGACCGCTACGAGCAGTACTTC. This encodes CASSDGRRDRYEQYF.

This chain uses TRBV2 with TRBJ2-3, with 7 bases lining up with TRBD2. After removal of 7 bases from V and 2 bases from J, the junction contained 3 bases not matched to a gene. The CDR3 runs 13 residues. Germline CDR1 is SNHLY and CDR2 is FYNNEI. The CDR3 coding sequence is TGTGCCAGCACCTGGGACTACACAGATACGCAGTATTTT. Translation: CASTWDYTDTQYF. Full variable domain (remainder filled in from reference TRBV2 and TRBJ2-3): EPEVTQTPSHQVTQMGQEVILRCVPISNHLYFYWYRQILGQKVEFLVSFYNNEISEKSEIFDDQFSVERPDGSNFTLKIRSTKLEDSAMYFCASTWDYTDTQYFGPGTRLTVL.